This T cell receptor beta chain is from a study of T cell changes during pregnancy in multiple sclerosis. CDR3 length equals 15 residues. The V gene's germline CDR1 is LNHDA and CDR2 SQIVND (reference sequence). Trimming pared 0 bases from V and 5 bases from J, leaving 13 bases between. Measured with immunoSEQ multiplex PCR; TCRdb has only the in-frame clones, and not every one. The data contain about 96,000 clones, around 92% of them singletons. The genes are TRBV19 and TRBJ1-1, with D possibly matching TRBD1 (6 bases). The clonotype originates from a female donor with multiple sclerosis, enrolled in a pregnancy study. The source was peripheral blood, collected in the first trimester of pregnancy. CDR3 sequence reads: CASSIDAVQGTEAFF. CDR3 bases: TGTGCCAGTAGTATAGATGCTGTCCAGGGGACTGAAGCTTTCTTT. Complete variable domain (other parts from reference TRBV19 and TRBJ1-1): DGGITQSPKYLFRKEGQNVTLSCEQNLNHDAMYWYRQDPGQGLRLIYYSQIVNDFQKGDIAEGYSVSREKKESFPLTVTSAQKNPTAFYLCASSIDAVQGTEAFFGQGTRLTVV.